The present TCR beta chain was sequenced within a study of T cell repertoires in cytomegalovirus infection (dated by TCRdb to between 2018 and 2021). Broadly, across the study: Peptide stimulations targeted recently identified HLA-C-restricted CMV epitopes, whose presentation resists viral immunomodulation, together with well-studied HLA-B-restricted epitopes. Donor HLA type was relevant to the analysis, as public TCR beta signatures indicated carriage of CMV infection together with the matching HLA type.

In light of the paper, this sample's treatment or condition label describes: in vitro stimulation with specific CMV peptide epitopes to enrich CMV-specific T cells. The sequencer listed for this sample is Illumina HiSeq 1500. The public reads were reprocessed in TCRdb via fastp at Q25 and MiXCR, keeping in-frame beta chains. Every entry covers one CDR3 protein and lists the most common genes and DNA from its rows. This sample lists around 360,000 distinct CDR3 sequences; about 34% were detected once. Around an eighth of the sample belongs to the ten largest clones. On this clonotype: Its antigen is not yet known. It has no much larger one-base neighbor in the sample; base qualities were not kept.

What the authors observed across the whole study: Cumulative frequency of public TCR beta family members discriminated carriers of CMV infection plus the relevant HLA type in this cohort and an independent approximately 370-donor cohort. In the ex vivo response, HLA-C-restricted CMV-specific TCR beta clonotypes were dominant, and in two of eight donors the single most frequent clonotype came from this HLA-C-restricted group.

CDR1 and CDR2, per the germline V gene, are SGHTA and FQGNSA. Trimming removed 7 bases from V and 4 bases from J, leaving 16 bases between the germline ends. The CDR3 runs 14 residues from the cysteine to the phenylalanine. Only the CDR3 part of the read is kept: 42 bases, read in frame from the first base. The rearrangement joined TRBV7-2 to TRBJ1-1, with a weak D call of TRBD1 (5 bases match). The sequence was collected from a human donor in good health (CMV status not recorded). Some clones in this sample may be carry-over from other donors' samples. Sequencing used cultured PBMCs, obtained from culture after CMV antigen stimulation. The CDR3 protein is CASTEPGPSTEAFF. Read as DNA, the sequence is TGTGCCAGCACCGAACCGGGGCCTAGCACTGAAGCTTTCTTT.